This entry features one T cell receptor (beta chain) sequence. Clones were read by immunoSEQ multiplex PCR, and TCRdb kept only the in-frame ones, dropping some. The sample has about 150,000 clones, 88% seen once. This sample was taken from a study of T cell responses to AZD1222 COVID-19 vaccine. V dropped 6 bases and J dropped 2 bases, with 16 bases sitting between them. From germline, CDR1 is MNHEY and CDR2 SVGAGI. This CDR3 has 15 amino acids. This material consisted of peripheral blood, taken on day 0 of MenACWY control vaccination. J is TRBJ1-1 and V is TRBV6-5; a possible D gene is TRBD1 (5 bases). The receptor was isolated from an adult in good health. CDR3 in amino acids: CASSLWGVKNTEAFF. In nucleotides, the CDR3 is TGTGCCAGCAGCCTTTGGGGGGTTAAAAACACTGAAGCTTTCTTT.